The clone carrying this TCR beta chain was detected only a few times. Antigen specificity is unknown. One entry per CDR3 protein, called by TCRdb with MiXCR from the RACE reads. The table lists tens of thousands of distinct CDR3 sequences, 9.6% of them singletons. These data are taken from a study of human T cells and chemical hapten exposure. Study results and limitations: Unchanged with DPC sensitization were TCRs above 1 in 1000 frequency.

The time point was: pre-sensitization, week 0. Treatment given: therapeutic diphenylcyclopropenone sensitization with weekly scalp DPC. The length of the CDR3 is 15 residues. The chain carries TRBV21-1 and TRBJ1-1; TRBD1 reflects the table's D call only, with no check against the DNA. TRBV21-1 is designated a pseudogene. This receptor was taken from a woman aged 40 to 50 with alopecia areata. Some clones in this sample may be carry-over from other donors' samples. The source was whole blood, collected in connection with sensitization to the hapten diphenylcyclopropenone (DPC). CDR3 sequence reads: CASVGTGGRGTEAFF. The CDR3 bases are TGTGCCAGCGTCGGGACAGGGGGCAGAGGCACTGAAGCTTTCTTT.